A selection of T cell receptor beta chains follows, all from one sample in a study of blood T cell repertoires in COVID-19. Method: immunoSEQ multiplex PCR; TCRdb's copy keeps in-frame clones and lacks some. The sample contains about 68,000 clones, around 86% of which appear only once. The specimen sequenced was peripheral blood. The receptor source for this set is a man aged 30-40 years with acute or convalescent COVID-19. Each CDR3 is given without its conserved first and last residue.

CDR3: ASSQASGISTDTQY
V: TRBV3-1/TRBV3-2
J: TRBJ2-3

CDR3: ASNSGGGSSGNTIY
V: TRBV2
J: TRBJ1-3

CDR3: ASSAQGALSYEQY
V: TRBV7-9
J: TRBJ2-7

CDR3: ASSRYSGRNEQF
V: TRBV7-3
J: TRBJ2-1

CDR3: ASSPGHGNEKLF
V: TRBV18
J: TRBJ1-4

CDR3: ASRLGGGYNQPQH
V: TRBV27
J: TRBJ1-5

CDR3: AWTRDTSYT
V: TRBV30
J: TRBJ1-2

CDR3: ASSLRGQGAREQY
V: TRBV11-2
J: TRBJ2-7

CDR3: ASSLGTNGELF
V: TRBV3-1/TRBV3-2
J: TRBJ2-2

CDR3: ASSLKGASEKLF
V: TRBV5-5
J: TRBJ1-4

CDR3: ASSYGDGDFRSDTQY
V: TRBV6-2/TRBV6-3
J: TRBJ2-3

CDR3: ASSRSGREQF
V: TRBV11-2
J: TRBJ2-1

CDR3: ASSQEGRGYEQY
V: TRBV4-3
J: TRBJ2-7

CDR3: ASSPGLAAGFSYEQY
V: TRBV19
J: TRBJ2-7

CDR3: ASSYTWDRPLRMY
V: TRBV6-2/TRBV6-3
J: TRBJ2-5

CDR3: ATSSTRAQETQY
V: TRBV15
J: TRBJ2-5

CDR3: AWRRDRNYSPLH
V: TRBV30
J: TRBJ1-6

CDR3: ASSFTTLNTEAF
V: TRBV5-6
J: TRBJ1-1

CDR3: ASSRGGGQY
V: TRBV7-9
J: TRBJ2-7

CDR3: ASSMGQPQH
V: TRBV28
J: TRBJ1-5

CDR3: ASSSVREGFDEQY
V: TRBV28
J: TRBJ2-7

CDR3: ASSPGWNSPLH
V: TRBV23-1
J: TRBJ1-6

CDR3: ASGQGDTQY
V: TRBV7-3
J: TRBJ2-3

CDR3: ASTAWGWGVSTDTQY
V: TRBV5-6
J: TRBJ2-3

CDR3: ASSPRGGGLAKNIQY
V: TRBV19
J: TRBJ2-4

CDR3: ASRGREGGTEAF
V: TRBV4-1
J: TRBJ1-1

CDR3: ASSLRGAYEQY
V: TRBV11-2
J: TRBJ2-7

CDR3: ASSLAGKSTYEQY
V: TRBV27
J: TRBJ2-7

CDR3: ASSLHPGRAPFFPSGDYGYT
V: TRBV28
J: TRBJ1-2

CDR3: ASRTGSLSNEQF
V: TRBV6-5
J: TRBJ2-1

CDR3: ASSQLKVVGGRTDTQY
V: TRBV4-2
J: TRBJ2-3

CDR3: ASIDSGRLGEQY
V: TRBV28
J: TRBJ2-7

CDR3: ASTWTSGSTDTQY
V: TRBV19
J: TRBJ2-3

CDR3: ASSFRDDEQY
V: TRBV5-1
J: TRBJ2-7

CDR3: ASVLQGNSYEQY
V: TRBV2
J: TRBJ2-7

CDR3: ASTHTLGTAQETQY
V: TRBV3-1/TRBV3-2
J: TRBJ2-5

CDR3: ASSQEVAGNQPQH
V: TRBV4-1
J: TRBJ1-5

CDR3: ASSSDRGSWTGELF
V: TRBV6-5
J: TRBJ2-2

CDR3: AMKGGDTEAF
V: TRBV10-3
J: TRBJ1-1

CDR3: ASSLGLRVYLQETQY
V: TRBV7-2
J: TRBJ2-5

CDR3: ASSFRPPSNEQF
V: TRBV5-5
J: TRBJ2-1

CDR3: ASSSGTPGTDTQY
V: TRBV5-4
J: TRBJ2-3

CDR3: SVRTPRSYNEQF
V: TRBV29-1
J: TRBJ2-1